The rows below give T cell receptor beta chains drawn from one sample of a study of shared clonotypes between healthy human individuals. Libraries were prepared by immunoSEQ multiplex PCR; TCRdb keeps only in-frame clonotypes and omits some of them. The top ten clones hold about 1% of a sample with about 1.5 million clones, roughly 95% of them seen once. The sequenced sample consisted of naive CD4+ T cells sorted from blood. The receptors were gathered from a man aged 25 to 40 in good health. The CDR3 runs from the conserved cysteine through the conserved F or W. Each record gives: J gene, clone size, D gene, V gene, CDR3 protein, CDR3 DNA. D genes are given only for firm matches. Clone size, where shown, is once, few, many, or a class for clones that have expanded.

TRBJ2-7 | NA | NA | TRBV10-3 | CAISERESAYEQYF | TGTGCCATCAGTGAACGGGAGTCGGCCTACGAGCAGTACTTC
TRBJ2-5 | NA | NA | TRBV7-2 | CASSLGPIQETQYF | TGTGCCAGCAGCTTAGGGCCGATCCAAGAGACCCAGTACTTC
TRBJ2-7 | NA | NA | TRBV28 | CASSPQGYEQYF | TGTGCCAGCAGTCCGCAGGGCTACGAGCAGTACTTC
TRBJ2-3 | NA | NA | TRBV11-1 | CASSLGSGSTDTQYF | TGTGCCAGCTCACTGGGTAGCGGAAGCACAGATACGCAGTATTTT
TRBJ2-7 | NA | TRBD2 | TRBV6-6 | CASKRRTSGVTYEQYF | TGTGCCAGCAAGCGTAGGACTAGCGGGGTAACCTACGAGCAGTACTTC
TRBJ2-1 | NA | NA | TRBV28 | CASTFTTGNYNEQFF | TGTGCCAGCACTTTTACTACCGGGAACTACAATGAGCAGTTCTTC
TRBJ2-7 | NA | NA | TRBV16 | CASSHPFYEQYF | TGTGCCAGCAGCCACCCTTTTTACGAGCAGTACTTC
TRBJ2-7 | NA | NA | TRBV5-1 | CASSYPSETARYF | TGCGCCAGCAGCTACCCTTCGGAAACGGCCCGGTACTTC
TRBJ1-1 | NA | NA | TRBV29-1 | CSVLQGVNTEAFF | TGCAGCGTTCTCCAGGGAGTAAACACTGAAGCTTTCTTT
TRBJ2-5 | NA | TRBD2 | TRBV10-2 | CASSESGTSLNRETQYF | TGCGCCAGCAGTGAGTCCGGGACTAGCTTGAATCGTGAGACCCAGTACTTC
TRBJ2-6 | NA | NA | TRBV28 | CASSLRGSGANVLTF | TGTGCCAGCAGTTTGCGGGGCTCTGGGGCCAACGTCCTGACTTTC
TRBJ1-2 | NA | NA | TRBV19 | CASSIQPASGGYTF | TGTGCCAGTAGTATCCAGCCTGCGTCGGGGGGCTACACCTTC
TRBJ1-4 | NA | TRBD1 | TRBV2 | CASSGQGPVVKLFF | TGTGCCAGCAGTGGACAGGGGCCGGTTGTAAAACTGTTTTTT
TRBJ2-7 | NA | NA | TRBV5-1 | CASSLTWTYEQYF | TGCGCCAGCAGCTTGACGTGGACCTACGAGCAGTACTTC
TRBJ2-1 | NA | NA | TRBV27 | CASSFFLARPHEQFF | TGTGCCAGCAGTTTCTTCTTGGCCCGCCCCCATGAGCAGTTCTTC
TRBJ2-5 | NA | NA | TRBV5-1 | CASSGGTQWETQYF | TGCGCCAGCAGCGGGGGGACCCAGTGGGAGACCCAGTACTTC
TRBJ2-7 | NA | NA | TRBV28 | CASSLWGLGKSAAYEQYF | TGTGCCAGCAGTTTATGGGGGTTGGGAAAATCGGCCGCCTACGAGCAGTACTTC
TRBJ2-2 | NA | NA | TRBV18 | CASSPIGVDTGELFF | TGTGCCAGCTCACCAATAGGGGTTGACACCGGGGAGCTGTTTTTT
TRBJ2-7 | NA | TRBD2 | TRBV9 | CASSGPGLAGYYEQYF | TGTGCCAGCAGCGGCCCCGGGCTAGCGGGATACTACGAGCAGTACTTC
TRBJ2-1 | NA | NA | TRBV19 | CASKAASYNEQFF | TGTGCCAGTAAAGCAGCTTCCTACAATGAGCAGTTCTTC
TRBJ2-5 | NA | TRBD2 | TRBV14 | CASSQDSLAGTTQYF | TGTGCCAGCAGCCAAGATTCCTTAGCGGGAACGACCCAGTACTTC
TRBJ1-1 | NA | NA | TRBV5-1 | CASSLGVGNTEAFF | TGCGCCAGCAGCTTGGGGGTTGGAAACACTGAAGCTTTCTTT
TRBJ2-7 | NA | NA | TRBV30 | CACGRIQGQRQYF | TGTGCCTGCGGGAGGATACAGGGTCAACGGCAGTACTTC
TRBJ1-1 | NA | NA | TRBV6-6 | CASSRTEAFF | TGTGCCAGCAGCAGAACTGAAGCTTTCTTT
TRBJ2-2 | NA | NA | TRBV9 | CASSPLTGPGELFF | TGTGCCAGCAGCCCTTTGACCGGTCCCGGGGAGCTGTTTTTT
TRBJ1-2 | NA | TRBD1 | TRBV15 | CATSRESGTAVTGYTF | TGTGCCACCAGCAGAGAATCCGGGACAGCGGTAACTGGCTACACCTTC
TRBJ1-5 | NA | NA | TRBV30 | CAWSGASPNQPQHF | TGTGCCTGGAGTGGAGCCAGCCCCAATCAGCCCCAGCATTTT
TRBJ2-2 | NA | NA | TRBV5-1 | CASSLGQPTGELFF | TGCGCCAGCAGCTTGGGTCAGCCCACCGGGGAGCTGTTTTTT
TRBJ1-1 | once | TRBD1 | TRBV27 | CASSSVRTGNTEAFF | TGTGCCAGCAGTTCAGTAAGGACAGGGAACACTGAAGCTTTCTTT
TRBJ1-5 | NA | NA | TRBV5-4 | CASSQGGNQPQHF | TGTGCCAGCAGCCAGGGAGGCAATCAGCCCCAGCATTTT
TRBJ1-1 | NA | TRBD1 | TRBV5-4 | CASSEETRGLNTEAFF | TGTGCCAGCAGCGAGGAGACCAGGGGGCTGAACACTGAAGCTTTCTTT
TRBJ2-1 | NA | TRBD2 | TRBV9 | CASSVSAGTSYNEQFF | TGTGCCAGCAGCGTCTCAGCGGGGACTTCCTACAATGAGCAGTTCTTC
TRBJ2-3 | NA | TRBD1 | TRBV7-9 | CASSFQGARTDTQYF | TGTGCCAGCAGCTTCCAGGGGGCTCGCACAGATACGCAGTATTTT
TRBJ1-2 | NA | NA | TRBV5-5 | CASSSTVDYGYTF | TGTGCCAGCAGCTCGACAGTTGACTATGGCTACACCTTC
TRBJ2-3 | NA | NA | TRBV9 | CASSASDTQYF | TGTGCCAGCAGCGCCTCAGATACGCAGTATTTT
TRBJ1-5 | once | TRBD1 | TRBV28 | CASSPRQGSNQPQHF | TGTGCCAGCAGTCCCAGACAGGGTAGCAATCAGCCCCAGCATTTT
TRBJ1-1 | NA | TRBD1 | TRBV4-3 | CASSRPGGSNTEAFF | TGCGCCAGCAGCCGCCCAGGGGGCTCTAACACTGAAGCTTTCTTT
TRBJ2-2 | NA | NA | TRBV7-2 | CASSSRRGGGAGELFF | TGTGCCAGCAGCTCGCGACGCGGTGGGGGCGCCGGGGAGCTGTTTTTT
TRBJ2-7 | NA | NA | TRBV27 | CASSLSGRTYEQYF | TGTGCCAGCAGTTTATCGGGGCGGACCTACGAGCAGTACTTC
TRBJ2-2 | NA | TRBD2 | TRBV4-1 | CASSLTGLAGGPNTGELFF | TGCGCCAGCAGCCTGACGGGACTAGCGGGAGGGCCGAACACCGGGGAGCTGTTTTTT
TRBJ2-2 | NA | NA | TRBV2 | CASSNIYGELFF | TGTGCCAGCAGCAACATTTACGGGGAGCTGTTTTTT
TRBJ2-7 | NA | NA | TRBV9 | CASSVGQKGYEQYF | TGTGCCAGCAGCGTAGGTCAAAAAGGGTACGAGCAGTACTTC
TRBJ2-7 | NA | NA | TRBV6-1 | CASSWGDNSPRGQYF | TGTGCCAGCAGCTGGGGCGACAACTCACCCCGCGGGCAGTACTTC
TRBJ2-7 | NA | TRBD2 | TRBV7-2 | CASRFGLAGGREQYF | TGTGCCAGCAGATTCGGACTAGCGGGAGGGAGGGAGCAGTACTTC
TRBJ2-7 | NA | NA | TRBV7-9 | CASSLDNEQYF | TGTGCCAGCAGCTTAGACAACGAGCAGTACTTC
TRBJ2-7 | NA | TRBD1 | TRBV5-1 | CASSPRTGLKVEQYF | TGCGCCAGCAGCCCACGGACAGGCCTTAAAGTCGAGCAGTACTTC
TRBJ2-5 | NA | NA | TRBV5-1 | CASSPDGQGGGETQYF | TGCGCCAGCAGCCCCGATGGACAGGGAGGGGGAGAGACCCAGTACTTC